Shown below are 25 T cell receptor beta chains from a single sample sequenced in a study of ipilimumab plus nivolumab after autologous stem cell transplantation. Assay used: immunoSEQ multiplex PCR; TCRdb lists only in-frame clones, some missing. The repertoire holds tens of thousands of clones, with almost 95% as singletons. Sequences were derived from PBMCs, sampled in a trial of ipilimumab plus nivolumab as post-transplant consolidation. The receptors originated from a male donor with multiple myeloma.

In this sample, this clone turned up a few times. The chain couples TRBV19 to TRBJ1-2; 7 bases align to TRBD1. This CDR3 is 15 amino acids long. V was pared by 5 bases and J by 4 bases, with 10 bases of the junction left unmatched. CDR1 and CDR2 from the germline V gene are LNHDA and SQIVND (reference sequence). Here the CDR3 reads CASSPGQVASYGYTF. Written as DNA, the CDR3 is TGTGCCAGTAGTCCCGGACAGGTTGCCTCCTATGGCTACACCTTC. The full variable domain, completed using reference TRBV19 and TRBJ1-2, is DGGITQSPKYLFRKEGQNVTLSCEQNLNHDAMYWYRQDPGQGLRLIYYSQIVNDFQKGDIAEGYSVSREKKESFPLTVTSAQKNPTAFYLCASSPGQVASYGYTFGSGTRLTVV.

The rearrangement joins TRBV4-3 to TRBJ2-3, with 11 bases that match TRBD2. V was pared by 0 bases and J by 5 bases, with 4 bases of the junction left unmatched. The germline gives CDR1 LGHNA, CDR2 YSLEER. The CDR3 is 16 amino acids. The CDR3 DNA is TGCGCCAGCAGCCAAGACCTAGCGGGGGGACGAGATACGCAGTATTTT. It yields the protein CASSQDLAGGRDTQYF.

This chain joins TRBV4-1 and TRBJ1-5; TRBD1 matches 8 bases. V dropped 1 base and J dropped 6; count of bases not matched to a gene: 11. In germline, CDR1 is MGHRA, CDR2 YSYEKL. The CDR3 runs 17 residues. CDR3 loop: CASSQATGGVLSQPQHF. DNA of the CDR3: TGCGCCAGCAGCCAAGCTACAGGGGGAGTACTTAGTCAGCCCCAGCATTTT.

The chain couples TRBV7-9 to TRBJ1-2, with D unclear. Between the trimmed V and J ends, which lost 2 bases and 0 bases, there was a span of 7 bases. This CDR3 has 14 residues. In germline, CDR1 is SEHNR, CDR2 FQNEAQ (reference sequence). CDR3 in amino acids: CASSLIGTNYGYTF. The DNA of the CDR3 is TGTGCCAGCAGCTTAATAGGAACTAACTATGGCTACACCTTC.

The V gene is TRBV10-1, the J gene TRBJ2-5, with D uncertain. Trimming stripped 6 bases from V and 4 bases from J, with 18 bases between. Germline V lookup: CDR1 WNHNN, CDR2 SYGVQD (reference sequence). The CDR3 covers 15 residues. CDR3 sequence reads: CASREIPGEVETQYF. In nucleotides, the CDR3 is TGCGCCAGCAGAGAGATCCCGGGCGAAGTAGAGACCCAGTACTTC.

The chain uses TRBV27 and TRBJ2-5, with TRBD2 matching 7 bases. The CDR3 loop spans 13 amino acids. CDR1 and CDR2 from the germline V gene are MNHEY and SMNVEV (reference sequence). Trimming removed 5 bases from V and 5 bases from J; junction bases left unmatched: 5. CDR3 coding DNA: TGTGCCAGCAGTACCAGGGAGGGTGAGACCCAGTACTTC. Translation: CASSTREGETQYF.

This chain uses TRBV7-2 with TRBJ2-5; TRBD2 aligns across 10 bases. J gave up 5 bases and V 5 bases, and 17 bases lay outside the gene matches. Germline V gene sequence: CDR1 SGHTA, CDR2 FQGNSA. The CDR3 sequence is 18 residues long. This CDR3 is CASSPSISGGALGETQYF. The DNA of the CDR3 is TGTGCCAGCAGCCCTTCCATAAGCGGGGGGGCCCTCGGTGAGACCCAGTACTTC.

CDR3 nucleotide sequence: TGTGCCAGCAGCTTAGTGGCTAGCGGGAGGGAGGGCACAGATACGCAGTATTTT. It encodes CASSLVASGREGTDTQYF. This chain joins TRBV7-2 and TRBJ2-3; 12 nucleotides agree with TRBD2. V gave up 1 base and J gave up 1 base; unmatched junction bases: 6. This CDR3 region has 18 residues. The germline gives CDR1 SGHTA, CDR2 FQGNSA.

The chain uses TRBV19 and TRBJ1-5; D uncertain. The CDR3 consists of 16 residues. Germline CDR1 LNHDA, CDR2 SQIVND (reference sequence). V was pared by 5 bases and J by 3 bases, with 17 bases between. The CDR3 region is CASSLAYGDNNQPQHF. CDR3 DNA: TGTGCCAGTAGTCTGGCATATGGGGATAACAATCAGCCCCAGCATTTT.

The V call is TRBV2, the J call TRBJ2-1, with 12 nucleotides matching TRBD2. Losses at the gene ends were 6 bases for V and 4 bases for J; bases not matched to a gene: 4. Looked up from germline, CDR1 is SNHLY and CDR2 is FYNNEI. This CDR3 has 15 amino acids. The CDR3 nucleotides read TGTGCCAGCAGGGCTCTAGCGGGGGGGTACAATGAGCAGTTCTTC. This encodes CASRALAGGYNEQFF.

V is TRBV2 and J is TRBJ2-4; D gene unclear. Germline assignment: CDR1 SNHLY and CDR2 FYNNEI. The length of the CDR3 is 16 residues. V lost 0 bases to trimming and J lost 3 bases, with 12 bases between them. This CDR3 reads CASSEAQTLLKNIQYF. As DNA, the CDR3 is TGTGCCAGCAGTGAAGCACAGACCTTGCTCAAAAACATTCAGTACTTC.

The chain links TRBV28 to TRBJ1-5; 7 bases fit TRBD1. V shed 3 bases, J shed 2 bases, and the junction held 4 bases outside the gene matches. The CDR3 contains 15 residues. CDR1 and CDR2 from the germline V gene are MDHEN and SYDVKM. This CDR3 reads CASSFSGTGNQPQHF. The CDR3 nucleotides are TGTGCCAGCAGTTTCTCCGGGACAGGCAATCAGCCCCAGCATTTT.

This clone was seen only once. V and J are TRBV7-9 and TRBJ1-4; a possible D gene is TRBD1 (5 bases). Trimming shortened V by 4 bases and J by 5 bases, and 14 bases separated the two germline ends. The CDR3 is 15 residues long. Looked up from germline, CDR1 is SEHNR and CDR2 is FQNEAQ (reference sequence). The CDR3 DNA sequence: TGTGCCAGCAGCTCAGGATCTTGGGGCAATGAAAAACTGTTTTTT. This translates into CASSSGSWGNEKLFF.

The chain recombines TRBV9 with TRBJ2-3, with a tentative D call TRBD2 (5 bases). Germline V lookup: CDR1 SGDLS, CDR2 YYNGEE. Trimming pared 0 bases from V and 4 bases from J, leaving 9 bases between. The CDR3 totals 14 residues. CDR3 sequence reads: CASSVEGSPDTQYF. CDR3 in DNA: TGTGCCAGCAGCGTAGAAGGGAGCCCAGATACGCAGTATTTT.

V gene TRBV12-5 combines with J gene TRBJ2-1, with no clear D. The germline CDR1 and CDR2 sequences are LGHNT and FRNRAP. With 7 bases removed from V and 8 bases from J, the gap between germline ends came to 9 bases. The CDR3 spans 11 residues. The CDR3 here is CASAASHEQFF. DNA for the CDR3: TGTGCTAGTGCCGCCTCGCATGAGCAGTTCTTC.

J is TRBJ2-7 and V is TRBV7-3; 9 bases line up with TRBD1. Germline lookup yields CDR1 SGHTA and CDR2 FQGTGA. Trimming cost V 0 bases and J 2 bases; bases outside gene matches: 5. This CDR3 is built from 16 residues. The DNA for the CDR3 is TGTGCCAGCAGCTTAACCGCCGGGACAGGGACCTACGAGCAGTACTTC. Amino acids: CASSLTAGTGTYEQYF.

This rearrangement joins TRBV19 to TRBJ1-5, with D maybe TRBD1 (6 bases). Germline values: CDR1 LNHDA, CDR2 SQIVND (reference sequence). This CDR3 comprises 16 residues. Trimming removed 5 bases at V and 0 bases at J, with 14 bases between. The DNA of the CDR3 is TGTGCCAGTAGTTGGACAGCCAAGAATAGCAATCAGCCCCAGCATTTT. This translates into CASSWTAKNSNQPQHF.

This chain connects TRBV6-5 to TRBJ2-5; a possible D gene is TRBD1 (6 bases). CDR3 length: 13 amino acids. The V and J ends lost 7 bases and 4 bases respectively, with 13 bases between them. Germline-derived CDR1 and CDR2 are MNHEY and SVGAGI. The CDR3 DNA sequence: TGTGCCAGCAATTTGGGGGCGGGAGAGACCCAGTACTTC. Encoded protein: CASNLGAGETQYF.

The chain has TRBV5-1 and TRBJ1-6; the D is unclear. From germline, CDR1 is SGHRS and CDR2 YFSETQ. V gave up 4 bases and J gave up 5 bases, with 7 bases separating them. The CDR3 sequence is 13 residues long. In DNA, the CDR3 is TGCGCCAGCAGCAATGGGGATAATTCACCCCTCCACTTT. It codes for CASSNGDNSPLHF.

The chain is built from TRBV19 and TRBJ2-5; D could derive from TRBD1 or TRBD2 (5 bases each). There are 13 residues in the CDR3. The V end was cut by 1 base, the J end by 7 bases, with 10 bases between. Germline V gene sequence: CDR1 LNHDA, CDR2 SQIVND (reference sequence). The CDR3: CASSIGLGVTQYF. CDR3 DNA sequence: TGTGCCAGTAGTATAGGGCTGGGGGTGACCCAGTACTTC.

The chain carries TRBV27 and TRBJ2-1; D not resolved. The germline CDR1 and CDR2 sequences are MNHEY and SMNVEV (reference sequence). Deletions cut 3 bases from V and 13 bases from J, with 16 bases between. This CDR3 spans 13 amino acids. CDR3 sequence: CASSFDILGSQFF. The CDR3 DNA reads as TGTGCCAGCAGTTTTGATATATTAGGAAGTCAGTTCTTC.

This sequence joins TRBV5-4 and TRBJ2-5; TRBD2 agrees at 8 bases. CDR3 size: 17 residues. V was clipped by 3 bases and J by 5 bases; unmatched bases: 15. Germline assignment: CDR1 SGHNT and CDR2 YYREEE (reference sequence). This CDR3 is CASSSRGGRIGRETQYF. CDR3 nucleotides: TGTGCCAGCAGCTCAAGGGGCGGGAGGATCGGTAGGGAGACCCAGTACTTC.

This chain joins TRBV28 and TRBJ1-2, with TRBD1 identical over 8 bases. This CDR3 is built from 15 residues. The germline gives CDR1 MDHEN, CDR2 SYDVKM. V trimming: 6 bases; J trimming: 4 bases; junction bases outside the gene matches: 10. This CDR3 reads CASRRTGGGIYGYTF. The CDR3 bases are TGTGCCAGCAGGCGAACAGGGGGAGGGATCTATGGCTACACCTTC.

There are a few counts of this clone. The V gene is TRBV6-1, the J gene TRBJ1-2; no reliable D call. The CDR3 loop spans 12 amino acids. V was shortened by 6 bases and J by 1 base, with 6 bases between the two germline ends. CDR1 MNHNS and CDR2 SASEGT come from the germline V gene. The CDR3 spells CASRRGNYGYTF. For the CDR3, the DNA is TGTGCCAGCAGGCGGGGTAACTATGGCTACACCTTC.

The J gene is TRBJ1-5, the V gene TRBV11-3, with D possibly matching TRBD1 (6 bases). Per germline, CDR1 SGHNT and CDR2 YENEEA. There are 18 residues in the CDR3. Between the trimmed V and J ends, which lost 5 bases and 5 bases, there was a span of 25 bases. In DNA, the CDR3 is TGTGCCAGCAGCCCCGACAGGCCCGAATTCCAGTTTCATCAGCCCCAGCATTTT. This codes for CASSPDRPEFQFHQPQHF.